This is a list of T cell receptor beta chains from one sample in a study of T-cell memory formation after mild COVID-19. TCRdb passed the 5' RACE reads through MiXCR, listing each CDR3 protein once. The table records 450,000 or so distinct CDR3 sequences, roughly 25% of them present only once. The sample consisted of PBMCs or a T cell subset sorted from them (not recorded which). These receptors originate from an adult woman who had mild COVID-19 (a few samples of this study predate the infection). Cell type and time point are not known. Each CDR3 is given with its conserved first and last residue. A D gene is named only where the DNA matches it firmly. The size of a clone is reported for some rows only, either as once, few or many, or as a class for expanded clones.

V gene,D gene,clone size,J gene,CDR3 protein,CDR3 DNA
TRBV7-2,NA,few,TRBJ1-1,CASSLRRSGTEAFF,TGTGCCAGCAGCTTGCGCCGCTCGGGCACTGAAGCTTTCTTT
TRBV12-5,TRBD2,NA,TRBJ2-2,CASGLLAGGTGELFF,TGTGCTAGTGGTTTGTTAGCGGGAGGCACCGGGGAGCTGTTTTTT
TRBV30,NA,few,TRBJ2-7,CAYRDTPSLSEQYF,TGTGCCTATCGGGACACCCCTTCCCTCTCGGAGCAGTACTTC
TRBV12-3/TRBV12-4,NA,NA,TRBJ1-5,CASSLFELNSNQPQHF,TGTGCCAGCAGTTTATTCGAACTAAATAGCAATCAGCCCCAGCATTTT
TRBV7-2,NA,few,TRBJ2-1,CASSLRSTRTLYNEQFF,TGTGCCAGCAGCTTACGGAGTACCCGGACTCTCTACAATGAGCAGTTCTTC
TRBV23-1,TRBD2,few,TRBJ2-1,CASSQSRAGDENEQFF,TGCGCCAGCAGTCAATCAAGAGCGGGAGACGAGAATGAGCAGTTCTTC
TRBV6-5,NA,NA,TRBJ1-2,CASTQNYYGYTF,TGTGCCAGCACCCAGAATTACTATGGCTACACCTTC
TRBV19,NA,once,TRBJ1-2,CASSSVGGYTF,TGTGCCAGTAGTAGTGTGGGAGGCTACACCTTC
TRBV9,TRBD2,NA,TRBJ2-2,CASSPAGGPPTGELFF,TGTGCCAGCAGCCCAGCGGGAGGCCCGCCGACCGGGGAGCTGTTTTTT
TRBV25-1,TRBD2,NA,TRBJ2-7,CASSDGGGNSYEQYF,TGTGCCAGCAGTGACGGCGGGGGGAACTCCTACGAGCAGTACTTC
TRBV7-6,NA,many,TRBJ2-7,CASSSGGQYYEQYF,TGTGCCAGCAGCTCCGGGGGGCAGTACTACGAGCAGTACTTC
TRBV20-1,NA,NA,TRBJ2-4,CSVRPSGGAGIQYF,TGCAGTGTCCGACCCTCCGGGGGCGCCGGCATTCAGTACTTC
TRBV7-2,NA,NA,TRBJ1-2,CASSSGSSYGYTF,TGTGCCAGCAGCTCCGGGAGCAGCTATGGCTACACCTTC
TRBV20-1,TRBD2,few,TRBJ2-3,CSALRAGAYTDTQYF,TGCAGTGCTCTTCGAGCGGGAGCCTACACAGATACGCAGTATTTT
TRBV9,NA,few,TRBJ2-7,CASSVGLTGVSYEQYF,TGTGCCAGCAGCGTAGGTTTAACGGGTGTATCCTACGAGCAGTACTTC
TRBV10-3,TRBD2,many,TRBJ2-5,CAISAGLAEGETQYF,TGTGCCATCAGTGCGGGACTAGCGGAAGGGGAGACCCAGTACTTC
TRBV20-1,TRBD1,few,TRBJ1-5,CSARSTGAGNQPQHF,TGCAGTGCTAGGTCGACAGGGGCGGGCAATCAGCCCCAGCATTTT
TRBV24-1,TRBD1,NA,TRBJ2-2,CATSDLPDFRRGPAGELFF,TGTGCCACCAGTGATTTGCCCGATTTCCGCAGGGGGCCGGCCGGGGAGCTGTTTTTT
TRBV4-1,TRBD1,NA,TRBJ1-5,CASSQDGEGAQPQHF,TGCGCCAGCAGCCAAGATGGAGAGGGGGCTCAGCCCCAGCATTTT
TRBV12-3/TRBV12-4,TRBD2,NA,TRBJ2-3,CASSPHPLARTDTQYF,TGTGCCAGCAGTCCCCACCCACTAGCGAGGACAGATACGCAGTATTTT
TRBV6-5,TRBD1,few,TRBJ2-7,CASSYSQGALEYEQYF,TGTGCCAGCAGTTACTCACAGGGGGCATTAGAATACGAGCAGTACTTC
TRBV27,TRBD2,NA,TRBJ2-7,CASMGGIHSYEQYF,TGTGCCAGCATGGGGGGGATACACTCCTACGAGCAGTACTTC
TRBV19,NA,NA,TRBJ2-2,CASNTGKLNTGELFF,TGTGCCAGCAATACAGGGAAGTTGAACACCGGGGAGCTGTTTTTT
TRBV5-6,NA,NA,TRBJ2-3,CASSWQGGETDTQYF,TGTGCCAGCAGCTGGCAGGGAGGTGAGACAGATACGCAGTATTTT
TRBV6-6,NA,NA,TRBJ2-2,CASSFRQGLTNTGELFF,TGTGCCAGCAGTTTCAGACAGGGACTGACGAACACCGGGGAGCTGTTTTTT
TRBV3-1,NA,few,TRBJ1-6,CASSQGSNSPLHF,TGTGCCAGCAGCCAAGGGTCTAATTCACCCCTCCACTTT
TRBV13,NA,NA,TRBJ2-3,CASSLNRGPTDTQYF,TGTGCCAGCAGCTTAAACCGGGGACCCACAGATACGCAGTATTTT
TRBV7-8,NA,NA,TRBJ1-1,CASSPWATQNTEAFF,TGTGCCAGCAGCCCGTGGGCAACCCAGAACACTGAAGCTTTCTTT
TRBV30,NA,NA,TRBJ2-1,CAWSAINEQFF,TGTGCCTGGAGTGCTATCAATGAGCAGTTCTTC
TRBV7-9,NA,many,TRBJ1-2,CASSDRTVWGYTF,TGTGCCAGCAGCGACCGGACAGTGTGGGGCTACACCTTC
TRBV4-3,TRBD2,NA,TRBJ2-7,CASSHQSSAGDNSYEQYF,TGCGCCAGCAGCCACCAATCTTCAGCGGGAGATAACTCCTACGAGCAGTACTTC
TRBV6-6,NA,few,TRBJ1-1,CASSYRDVNTEAFF,TGTGCCAGCAGTTACCGAGACGTGAACACTGAAGCTTTCTTT
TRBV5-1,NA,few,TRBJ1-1,CASTSQMGVEAFF,TGCGCCAGCACCTCCCAAATGGGGGTAGAAGCTTTCTTT
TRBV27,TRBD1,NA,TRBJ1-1,CASRRTGSGRGQTNTEAFF,TGTGCCAGCAGGAGGACAGGGTCGGGTCGTGGCCAAACGAACACTGAAGCTTTCTTT
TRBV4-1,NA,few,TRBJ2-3,CASMEAGITDTQYF,TGCGCCAGCATGGAGGCAGGAATCACAGATACGCAGTATTTT
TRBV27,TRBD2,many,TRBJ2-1,CASKIAGAYNEQFF,TGTGCCAGCAAGATAGCGGGTGCCTACAATGAGCAGTTCTTC
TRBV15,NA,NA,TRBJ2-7,CATSDLDTATYEQYF,TGTGCCACCAGCGACTTAGATACGGCCACCTACGAGCAGTACTTC
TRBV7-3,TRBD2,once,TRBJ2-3,CASSWTSGKGTDTQYF,TGTGCCAGCAGCTGGACTAGCGGCAAGGGCACAGATACGCAGTATTTT
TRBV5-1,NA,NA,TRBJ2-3,CASSFPGHSTDTQYF,TGCGCCAGCAGCTTCCCGGGACACAGCACAGATACGCAGTATTTT
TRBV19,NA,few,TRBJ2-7,CASRNDGGSEQYF,TGTGCCAGTCGCAATGACGGAGGTAGCGAGCAGTACTTC
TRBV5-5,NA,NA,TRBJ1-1,CASTWQPVGNTEAFF,TGTGCCAGCACTTGGCAGCCGGTGGGGAACACTGAAGCTTTCTTT
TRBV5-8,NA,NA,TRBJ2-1,CASSLGGYWDNEQFF,TGTGCCAGCAGCTTGGGAGGGTACTGGGACAATGAGCAGTTCTTC
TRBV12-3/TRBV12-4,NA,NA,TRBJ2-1,CASSPGRRLGNEQFF,TGTGCCAGCAGCCCAGGACGGCGACTGGGCAATGAGCAGTTCTTC